The clone carrying this T cell receptor (beta chain) was detected ten times or more. The data were taken from a study of T cells in Graves' hyperthyroidism and ophthalmopathy. V was pared by 4 bases and J by 4 bases, with 10 bases between. Germline V CDR1 and CDR2: MNHEY, SMNVEV (reference sequence). The CDR3 contains 13 residues. Graves' hyperthyroidism showing no ophthalmopathy progression within 18 months was considered stable. Patients were excluded for uncontrolled infection, other autoimmune disease, pregnancy or lactation. Fresh peripheral blood, roughly 10 ml, was the source of the PBMCs. Amplification of TCR beta CDR3 regions was performed using RNA transcripts as template. First-round RT-PCR of the TCR CDR3 relied on the HTBI primer set. TCRdb reprocessed the multiplex PCR reads with MiXCR, giving one entry per CDR3 protein. The data hold about 360,000 distinct CDR3 sequences, with around 25% observed a single time.

The sequenced material came from blood. The V call is TRBV27, the J call TRBJ2-5; no definite D call. The origin of this receptor is a man in his fifties or sixties with Graves' hyperthyroidism. CDR3 protein: CASSYRAGETQYF. The DNA of the CDR3 is TGTGCCAGCAGTTACCGGGCCGGAGAGACCCAGTACTTC.